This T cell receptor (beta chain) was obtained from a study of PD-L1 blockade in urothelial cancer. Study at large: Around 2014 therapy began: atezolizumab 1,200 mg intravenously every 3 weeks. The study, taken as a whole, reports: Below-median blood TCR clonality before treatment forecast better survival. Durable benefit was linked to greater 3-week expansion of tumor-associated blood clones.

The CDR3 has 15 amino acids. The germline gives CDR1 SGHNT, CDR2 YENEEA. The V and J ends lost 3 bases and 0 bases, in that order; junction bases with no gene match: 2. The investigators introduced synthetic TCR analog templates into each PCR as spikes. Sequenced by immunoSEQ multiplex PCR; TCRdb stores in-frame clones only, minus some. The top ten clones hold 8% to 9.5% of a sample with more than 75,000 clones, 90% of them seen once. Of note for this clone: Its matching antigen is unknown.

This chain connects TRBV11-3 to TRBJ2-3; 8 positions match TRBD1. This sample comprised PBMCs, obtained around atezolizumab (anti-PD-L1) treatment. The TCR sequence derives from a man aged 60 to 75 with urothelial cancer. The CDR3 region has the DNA TGTGCCAGCAGCTTCGGACAGGGTAGCACAGATACGCAGTATTTT. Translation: CASSFGQGSTDTQYF.